The rows below give T cell receptor beta chains drawn from one sample of a study of T cells in localized non-small cell lung cancer. The protocol was immunoSEQ multiplex PCR, while the TCRdb copy is restricted to in-frame clones and leaves out a portion. Among roughly 26,000 clones listed, 70% to 90% were seen once. The sequences come from peripheral blood, collected before any cancer treatment. These receptors all come from a female donor older than 55 with stage II squamous cell lung carcinoma. The CDR3 runs from the conserved cysteine through the conserved F or W. Each record gives: D gene, V gene, J gene, clone size, CDR3 DNA, CDR3 protein. D genes are given only for firm matches. Clone size appears in some rows only: once, few, many, or a class for an expanded clone.

d_call: NA; v_call: TRBV10-3; j_call: TRBJ1-5; clone_size: NA; cdr3_nt: TGTGCCATCCGAGATAGCAATCAGCCCCAGCATTTT; cdr3_aa: CAIRDSNQPQHF
d_call: TRBD1; v_call: TRBV30; j_call: TRBJ1-5; clone_size: NA; cdr3_nt: TGTGCCTGGAGTGGGACAGGCTCCTGGCCCCAGCATTTT; cdr3_aa: CAWSGTGSWPQHF
d_call: NA; v_call: TRBV7-9; j_call: TRBJ2-2; clone_size: NA; cdr3_nt: TGTGCCAGCAGTCGACCGATGAACACCGGGGAGCTGTTTTTT; cdr3_aa: CASSRPMNTGELFF
d_call: NA; v_call: TRBV18; j_call: TRBJ1-1; clone_size: few; cdr3_nt: TGTGCCAGCTCACCACGGGGGGGTCCAACTGAAGCTTTCTTT; cdr3_aa: CASSPRGGPTEAFF
d_call: TRBD2; v_call: TRBV29-1; j_call: TRBJ2-7; clone_size: once; cdr3_nt: TGCAGCGTTGAAGTCGAAGAGCGGGGCACCTACGAGCAGTACTTC; cdr3_aa: CSVEVEERGTYEQYF
d_call: NA; v_call: TRBV28; j_call: TRBJ2-5; clone_size: NA; cdr3_nt: TGTGCCAGCAGGTGGGGCCAAGAGACCCAGTACTTC; cdr3_aa: CASRWGQETQYF
d_call: NA; v_call: TRBV28; j_call: TRBJ1-2; clone_size: NA; cdr3_nt: TGTGCCAGCAGTTTCGGGGGGCGCGTTGGCTACACCTTC; cdr3_aa: CASSFGGRVGYTF
d_call: NA; v_call: TRBV28; j_call: TRBJ2-7; clone_size: NA; cdr3_nt: TGTGCCGCTCGTTTCGGGGACAACTCCTACGAGCAGTACTTC; cdr3_aa: CAARFGDNSYEQYF
d_call: NA; v_call: TRBV6-6; j_call: TRBJ2-7; clone_size: NA; cdr3_nt: TGTGCCAGCAGTTCTGACAGGAAAAGGGACGAGCAGTACTTC; cdr3_aa: CASSSDRKRDEQYF
d_call: NA; v_call: TRBV13; j_call: TRBJ2-1; clone_size: NA; cdr3_nt: TGTGCCAGCAGCCTCCTTCGTGTCGAAGGGGAGGATGAGCAGTTCTTC; cdr3_aa: CASSLLRVEGEDEQFF
d_call: TRBD1; v_call: TRBV9; j_call: TRBJ2-7; clone_size: NA; cdr3_nt: TGTGCCAGCAGCCCGACAGGGGGCTCCCACGAGCAGTACTTC; cdr3_aa: CASSPTGGSHEQYF
d_call: NA; v_call: TRBV7-8; j_call: TRBJ2-7; clone_size: NA; cdr3_nt: TGTGCCAGCAGCTTAGGCCGACGTAGGGGAACCTACGAGCAGTACTTT; cdr3_aa: CASSLGRRRGTYEQYF
d_call: NA; v_call: TRBV2; j_call: TRBJ2-2; clone_size: NA; cdr3_nt: TGTGCCAGCAGTGAAACCCCAGGCGGCACCGGGGAGCTGTTTTTT; cdr3_aa: CASSETPGGTGELFF
d_call: NA; v_call: TRBV5-1; j_call: TRBJ2-2; clone_size: NA; cdr3_nt: TGCGCCAGCGGGGGTGTGAGGGGCACCGGGGAGCTGTTTTTT; cdr3_aa: CASGGVRGTGELFF
d_call: NA; v_call: TRBV5-1; j_call: TRBJ2-5; clone_size: NA; cdr3_nt: TGCGCCAGCAGTTCAGGGATCAACCAAGAGACCCAGTACTTC; cdr3_aa: CASSSGINQETQYF
d_call: TRBD1; v_call: TRBV5-6; j_call: TRBJ2-5; clone_size: NA; cdr3_nt: TGTGCCAGCAGCCCAGGGGGTTCCCAAGAGACCCAGTACTTC; cdr3_aa: CASSPGGSQETQYF
d_call: NA; v_call: TRBV2; j_call: TRBJ1-1; clone_size: NA; cdr3_nt: TGTGCCAGCAGACCTACCTACACTGAAGCTTTCTTT; cdr3_aa: CASRPTYTEAFF
d_call: NA; v_call: TRBV9; j_call: TRBJ2-7; clone_size: NA; cdr3_nt: TGTGCCAGCAGCGTAGGATCGGCTTCCTACGAGCAGTACTTC; cdr3_aa: CASSVGSASYEQYF
d_call: NA; v_call: TRBV27; j_call: TRBJ2-3; clone_size: NA; cdr3_nt: TGTGCCAGCAGTTTCCGGCCAGGTCCAAGCACAGATACGCAGTATTTT; cdr3_aa: CASSFRPGPSTDTQYF
d_call: NA; v_call: TRBV15; j_call: TRBJ2-5; clone_size: NA; cdr3_nt: TGTGCCACCAGCAGAGATCGGGGTTCGGAGACCCAGTACTTC; cdr3_aa: CATSRDRGSETQYF
d_call: TRBD2; v_call: TRBV29-1; j_call: TRBJ2-3; clone_size: NA; cdr3_nt: TGCAGCGTTCCTGGACTAGCGGGGGGTACCCGTGGCACAGATACGCAGTATTTT; cdr3_aa: CSVPGLAGGTRGTDTQYF
d_call: NA; v_call: TRBV6-5; j_call: TRBJ2-7; clone_size: NA; cdr3_nt: TGTGCCAGAGCGGCCAGGCCCTACGAGCAGTACTTC; cdr3_aa: CARAARPYEQYF
d_call: NA; v_call: TRBV29-1; j_call: TRBJ2-5; clone_size: NA; cdr3_nt: TGCAGCGCCGAATTCCGGGGCCAAGAGACCCAGTACTTC; cdr3_aa: CSAEFRGQETQYF
d_call: TRBD1; v_call: TRBV5-6; j_call: TRBJ2-7; clone_size: NA; cdr3_nt: TGTGCCAGCAGCTTGCTCTCCGGACAGGGGGCTTACGAGCAGTACTTC; cdr3_aa: CASSLLSGQGAYEQYF
d_call: NA; v_call: TRBV18; j_call: TRBJ2-3; clone_size: NA; cdr3_nt: TGTGCCAGCTCACCAACCGCCGGGCCCACAGATACGCAGTATTTT; cdr3_aa: CASSPTAGPTDTQYF
d_call: NA; v_call: TRBV11-2; j_call: TRBJ1-2; clone_size: NA; cdr3_nt: TGTGCCAGCAGCGTAAGTGAAGTTTTC; cdr3_aa: CASSVSEVF
d_call: NA; v_call: TRBV28; j_call: TRBJ2-1; clone_size: NA; cdr3_nt: TGTGCCAGCAGTTTCCCACGGGGTTACAATGAGCAGTTCTTC; cdr3_aa: CASSFPRGYNEQFF
d_call: TRBD2; v_call: TRBV7-2; j_call: TRBJ2-1; clone_size: NA; cdr3_nt: TGTGCCAGCAGCTTATGGCCAGCGGGGGCGGGGAATGAGCAGTTCTTC; cdr3_aa: CASSLWPAGAGNEQFF
d_call: TRBD2; v_call: TRBV7-2; j_call: TRBJ2-5; clone_size: NA; cdr3_nt: TGTGCCAGCAGCAAGACTAGCGGGGCGTACTTCCAAGAGACCCAGTACTTC; cdr3_aa: CASSKTSGAYFQETQYF
d_call: TRBD1; v_call: TRBV6-5; j_call: TRBJ2-7; clone_size: NA; cdr3_nt: TGTGCCAGCAGTCGGGACAGGGGATACGAGCAGTACTTC; cdr3_aa: CASSRDRGYEQYF
d_call: TRBD1; v_call: TRBV18; j_call: TRBJ1-1; clone_size: once; cdr3_nt: TGTGCCAGCTCACCACAGGGGGCGCCCGGCACTGAAGCTTTCTTT; cdr3_aa: CASSPQGAPGTEAFF
d_call: NA; v_call: TRBV15; j_call: TRBJ1-4; clone_size: few; cdr3_nt: TGTGCCACCAGCAGAGAGGGGATCTCTAATGAAAAACTGTTTTTT; cdr3_aa: CATSREGISNEKLFF
d_call: NA; v_call: TRBV5-1; j_call: TRBJ1-3; clone_size: NA; cdr3_nt: TGCGCCAGCAGCTTGTCTCCTTTGGTCTCTGGAAACACCATATATTTT; cdr3_aa: CASSLSPLVSGNTIYF
d_call: TRBD1; v_call: TRBV15; j_call: TRBJ1-4; clone_size: NA; cdr3_nt: TGTGCCACCAGCAGAGGGCAAGACAGGGTAAACGAAAAACTGTTTTTT; cdr3_aa: CATSRGQDRVNEKLFF